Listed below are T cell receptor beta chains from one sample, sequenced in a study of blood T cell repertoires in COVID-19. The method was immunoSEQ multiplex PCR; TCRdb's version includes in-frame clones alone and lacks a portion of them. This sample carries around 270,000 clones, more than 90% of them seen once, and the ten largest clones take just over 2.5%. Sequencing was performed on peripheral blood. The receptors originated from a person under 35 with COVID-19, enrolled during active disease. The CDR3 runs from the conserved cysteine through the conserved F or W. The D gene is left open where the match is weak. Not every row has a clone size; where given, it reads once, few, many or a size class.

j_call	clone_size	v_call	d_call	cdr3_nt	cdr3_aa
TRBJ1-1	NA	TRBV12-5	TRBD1	TGTGCTAGTGGTTCCGGACAGGGAATGAACACTGAAGCTTTCTTT	CASGSGQGMNTEAFF
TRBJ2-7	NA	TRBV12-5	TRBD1	TGTGCTAGTGGCAGATCCGGGACAGGGGGCTACGAGCAGTACTTC	CASGRSGTGGYEQYF
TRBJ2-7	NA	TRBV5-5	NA	TGTGCCAGCAGCTATTCAGGGGTTGAGCAGTACTTC	CASSYSGVEQYF
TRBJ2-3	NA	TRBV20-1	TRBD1	TGCAGTGCGAGTCCGGGACAGGGAGGCGATACGCAGTATTTT	CSASPGQGGDTQYF
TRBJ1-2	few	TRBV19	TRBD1	TGTGCCAGTAGTCGGGACAGCGCCCAAGCTAACTATGGCTACACCTTC	CASSRDSAQANYGYTF
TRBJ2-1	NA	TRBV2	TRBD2	TGTGCCAGCACCTTCTCTGAGGGAGGGCCCGAGCAGTTCTTC	CASTFSEGGPEQFF
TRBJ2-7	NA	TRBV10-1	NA	TGCGCCAGCAGTGATTCCGACAGGCACGAGCAGTACTTC	CASSDSDRHEQYF
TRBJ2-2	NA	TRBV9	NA	TGTGCCAGCAGCGTAGCCGGGACCGGGGAGCTGTTTTTT	CASSVAGTGELFF
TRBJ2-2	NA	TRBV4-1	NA	TGCGCCAGCAGCCAAGTCCTACTAGGGAACACCGGGGAGCTGTTTTTT	CASSQVLLGNTGELFF
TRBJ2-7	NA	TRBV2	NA	TGTGCCAGCAGTGAATCGAGCGGCTCCTACGAGCAGTACTTC	CASSESSGSYEQYF
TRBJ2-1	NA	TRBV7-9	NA	TGTGCCAGCAGCCTACTAGCTGCTGAGCAGTTCTTC	CASSLLAAEQFF
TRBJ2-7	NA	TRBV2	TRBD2	TGTGCCAGCAGTTTTACCCTTAGCGGGACGTCATCCTACGAGCAGTACTTC	CASSFTLSGTSSYEQYF
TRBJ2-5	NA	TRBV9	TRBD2	TGTGCCAGCAGCGACGAAAGTACTAGCGGGGGATACCAAGAGACCCAGTACTTC	CASSDESTSGGYQETQYF
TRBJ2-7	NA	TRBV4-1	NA	TGCGCCAGCAGCCAAGCGGCACAGGGGAGGAACGAGCAGTACTTC	CASSQAAQGRNEQYF
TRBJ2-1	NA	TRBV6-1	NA	TGTGCCAGCAGTGAACTGGTTACTTACTCCTACAATGAGCAGTTCTTC	CASSELVTYSYNEQFF
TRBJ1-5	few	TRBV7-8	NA	TGTGCCAGCAGCTTAAGTGGGGAGTGGGGCAATCAGCCCCAGCATTTT	CASSLSGEWGNQPQHF
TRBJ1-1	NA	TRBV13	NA	TGTGCCAGCAGCCTTATGGAGACAGGCCCCGAAGCTTTCTTT	CASSLMETGPEAFF